This record concerns one T cell receptor beta chain sequence. This sample was included in a study of CD8 T cells in Susac syndrome. Reverse transcription of roughly 0.5 to 1 ug RNA was carried out with random hexamers. The TCR beta CDR3 was amplified by immunoSEQ multiplex PCR across 54 Vbeta, 13 Jbeta. TCRdb used MiXCR to reprocess the immunoSEQ multiplex PCR reads, holding one entry per CDR3 protein. Here the sample spans approximately 110,000 distinct CDR3 sequences, around 94% being singletons. CD8+ and CD4+ blood T cells underwent TCR beta sequencing. Per germline, CDR1 DFQATT and CDR2 SNEGSKA (reference sequence). The CDR3 runs to 16 residues. V was trimmed by 0 bases and J by 1 base, leaving 13 bases between them.

Sequencing was carried out using CD4+ T cells from PBMCs. This clonotype originated in a human donor in good health. This chain uses TRBV20-1 with TRBJ2-1; TRBD1 is a possible D gene (6 bases). This CDR3 reads CSARDSSQGSYNEQFF. CDR3 coding DNA: TGCAGTGCTAGAGATTCTTCACAGGGATCCTACAATGAGCAGTTCTTC.